The entry below gives a single T cell receptor (beta chain) sequence along with its context. The data were obtained in a study of CD8 T cells in Susac syndrome. V was cut by 3 bases and J by 3 bases, with 9 bases left in between. The germline V gene has CDR1 SNHLY and CDR2 FYNNEI. The CDR3 extends over 13 amino acids. The RNA, about 0.5 to 1 ug, was put through reverse transcription using random hexamers. immunoSEQ multiplex PCR amplified TCR beta CDR3 across 54 Vbeta, 13 Jbeta. MiXCR, run by TCRdb on the immunoSEQ multiplex PCR reads, gives a single entry per CDR3 protein. The sample holds around 200,000 distinct CDR3 sequences, about 94% seen once.

Input material: CD8+ T cells from PBMCs. This sequence joins TRBV2 and TRBJ2-7; D gene unclear. The origin of this receptor is a human donor with multiple sclerosis. The CDR3 sequence is CASSDSAFYEQYF. CDR3 sequence (DNA): TGTGCCAGCAGTGACTCGGCCTTCTACGAGCAGTACTTC.